The 3 T cell receptor beta chains given below trace back to one sample, sequenced in a study of blood T cell repertoires in COVID-19. The assay was immunoSEQ multiplex PCR, and TCRdb's table has in-frame clones only and misses some. The sample lists 130,000 or so clones, roughly 83% occurring once. Input material: peripheral blood. These receptors were collected from an elderly woman with acute or convalescent COVID-19.

This clone came up once. V gene TRBV7-3 combines with J gene TRBJ1-5; a weak D match, TRBD1 (5 bases). The V end was cut by 5 bases, the J end by 9 bases, with 14 bases between. The germline V gene encodes CDR1 SGHTA and CDR2 FQGTGA. There are 13 residues in the CDR3. The DNA for the CDR3 is TGTGCCAGCAGCCCGACCCTAAGGGGGCCCCAGCATTTT. Translation gives CASSPTLRGPQHF.

This clone has a single count. V gene TRBV11-2 combines with J gene TRBJ2-4; no firm D call. The CDR3 spans 13 residues. V lost 10 bases and J 4 bases, leaving 14 bases between the germline ends. Germline CDR1 SGHAT, CDR2 FQNNGV. Here the CDR3 DNA reads TGTGCCACCCACCCCCCAGGAAAAAACATTCAGTACTTC. This sequence encodes CATHPPGKNIQYF.

The V gene is TRBV10-1, the J gene TRBJ1-2, with D tentatively TRBD1 (5 bases). The CDR3 sequence is 13 residues long. Trimming cost V 3 bases and J 10 bases, with 15 bases left between them. Germline V gives CDR1 WNHNN, CDR2 SYGVQD (reference sequence). As DNA, the CDR3 is TGCGCCAGCAGTGATAATCAGGGAATCTACTACACCTTC. Translated: CASSDNQGIYYTF.